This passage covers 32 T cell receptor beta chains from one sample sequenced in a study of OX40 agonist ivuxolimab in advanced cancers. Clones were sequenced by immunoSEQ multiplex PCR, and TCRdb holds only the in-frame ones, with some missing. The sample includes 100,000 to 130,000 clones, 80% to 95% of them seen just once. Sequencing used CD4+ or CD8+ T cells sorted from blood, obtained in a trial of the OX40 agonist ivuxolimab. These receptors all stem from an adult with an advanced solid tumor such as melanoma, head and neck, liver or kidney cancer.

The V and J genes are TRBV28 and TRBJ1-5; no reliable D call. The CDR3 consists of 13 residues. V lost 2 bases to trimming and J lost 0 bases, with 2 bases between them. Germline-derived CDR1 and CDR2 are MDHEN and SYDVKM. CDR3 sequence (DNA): TGTGCCAGCAGTTTAGATAGCAATCAGCCCCAGCATTTT. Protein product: CASSLDSNQPQHF.

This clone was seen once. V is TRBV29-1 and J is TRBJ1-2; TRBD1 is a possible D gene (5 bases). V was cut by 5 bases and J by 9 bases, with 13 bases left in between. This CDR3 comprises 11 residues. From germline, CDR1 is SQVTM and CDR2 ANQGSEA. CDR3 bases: TGCAGCGTTCGGGGCAGGGAGAGCTACACCTTC. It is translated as CSVRGRESYTF.

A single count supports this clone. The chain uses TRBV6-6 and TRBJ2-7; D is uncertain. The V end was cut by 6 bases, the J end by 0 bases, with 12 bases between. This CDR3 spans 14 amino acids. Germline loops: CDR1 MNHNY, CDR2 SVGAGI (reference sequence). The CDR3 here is CASRAGSNSYEQYF. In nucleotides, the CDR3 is TGTGCCAGCAGGGCTGGGTCGAACTCCTACGAGCAGTACTTC.

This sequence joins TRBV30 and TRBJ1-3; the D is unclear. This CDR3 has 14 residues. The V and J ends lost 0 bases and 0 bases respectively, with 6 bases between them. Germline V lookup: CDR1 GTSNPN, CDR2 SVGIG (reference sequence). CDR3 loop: CAWSVLGSGNTIYF. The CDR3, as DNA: TGTGCCTGGAGTGTACTCGGCTCTGGAAACACCATATATTTT.

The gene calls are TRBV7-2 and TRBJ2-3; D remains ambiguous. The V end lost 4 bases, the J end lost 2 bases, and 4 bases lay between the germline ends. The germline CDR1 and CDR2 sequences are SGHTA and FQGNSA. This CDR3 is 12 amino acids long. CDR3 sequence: CASSSYTDTQYF. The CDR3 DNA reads TGTGCCAGCAGCTCCTACACAGATACGCAGTATTTT.

CDR3 in amino acids: CASSLVGTGSSSGANVLTF. The CDR3 DNA reads TGTGCCAGCAGCTTAGTCGGGACAGGGAGCTCCTCTGGGGCCAACGTCCTGACTTTC. V gene TRBV11-3 combines with J gene TRBJ2-6; 9 bases line up with TRBD1. Unmatched junction bases numbered 7, after V lost 1 base and J lost 0 bases. Germline CDR1 and CDR2: SGHNT and YENEEA. The CDR3 extends over 19 amino acids. The full variable domain, completed using reference TRBV11-3 and TRBJ2-6, is EAGVVQSPRYKIIEKKQPVAFWCNPISGHNTLYWYLQNLGQGPELLIRYENEEAVDDSQLPKDRFSAERLKGVDSTLKIQPAELGDSAVYLCASSLVGTGSSSGANVLTFGAGSRLTVL.

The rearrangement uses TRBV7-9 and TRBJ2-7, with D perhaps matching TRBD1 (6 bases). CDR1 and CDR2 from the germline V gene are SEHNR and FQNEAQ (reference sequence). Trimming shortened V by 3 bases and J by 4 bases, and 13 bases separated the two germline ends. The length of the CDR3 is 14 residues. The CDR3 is CASSLDRRGYEQYF. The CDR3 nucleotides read TGTGCCAGCAGCTTGGACAGACGAGGATACGAGCAGTACTTC.

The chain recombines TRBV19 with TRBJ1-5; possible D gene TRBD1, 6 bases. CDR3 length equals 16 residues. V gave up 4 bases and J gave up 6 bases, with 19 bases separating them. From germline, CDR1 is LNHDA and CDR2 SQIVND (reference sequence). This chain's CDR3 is CASSTPASGEGQPQHF. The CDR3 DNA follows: TGTGCCAGTAGTACCCCCGCCTCAGGGGAAGGTCAGCCCCAGCATTTT.

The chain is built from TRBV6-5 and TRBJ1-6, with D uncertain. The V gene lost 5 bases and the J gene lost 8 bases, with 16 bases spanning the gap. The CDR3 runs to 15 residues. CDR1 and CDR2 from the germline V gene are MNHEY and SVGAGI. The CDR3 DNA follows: TGTGCCAGCAGTACACGTCCAAGTCTGTATTCACCCCTCCACTTT. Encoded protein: CASSTRPSLYSPLHF.

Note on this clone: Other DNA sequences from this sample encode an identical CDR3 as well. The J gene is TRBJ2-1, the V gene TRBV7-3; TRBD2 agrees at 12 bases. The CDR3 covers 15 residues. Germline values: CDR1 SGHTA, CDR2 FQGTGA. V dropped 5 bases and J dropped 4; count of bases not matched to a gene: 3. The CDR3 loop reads CASSPLAGGYNEQFF. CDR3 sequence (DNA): TGTGCCAGCAGCCCTCTAGCGGGAGGGTACAATGAGCAGTTCTTC.

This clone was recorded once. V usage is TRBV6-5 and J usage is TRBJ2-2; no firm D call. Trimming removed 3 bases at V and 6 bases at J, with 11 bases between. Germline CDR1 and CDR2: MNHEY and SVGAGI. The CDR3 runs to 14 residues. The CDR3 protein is CASSYTPVAGELFF. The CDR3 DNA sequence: TGTGCCAGCAGTTATACCCCCGTTGCCGGGGAGCTGTTTTTT.

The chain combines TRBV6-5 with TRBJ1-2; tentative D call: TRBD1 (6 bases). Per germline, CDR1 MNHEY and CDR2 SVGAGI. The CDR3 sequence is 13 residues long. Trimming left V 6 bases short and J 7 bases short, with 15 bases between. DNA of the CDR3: TGTGCCAGCAGCCAGAATGCAGGGGCTGGCTACACCTTC. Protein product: CASSQNAGAGYTF.

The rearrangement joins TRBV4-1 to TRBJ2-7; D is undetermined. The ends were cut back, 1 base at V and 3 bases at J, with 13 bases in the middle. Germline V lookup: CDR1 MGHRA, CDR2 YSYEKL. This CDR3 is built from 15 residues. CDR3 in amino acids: CASSQVPQRFYEQYF. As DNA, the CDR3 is TGCGCCAGCAGCCAAGTTCCACAAAGGTTCTACGAGCAGTACTTC.

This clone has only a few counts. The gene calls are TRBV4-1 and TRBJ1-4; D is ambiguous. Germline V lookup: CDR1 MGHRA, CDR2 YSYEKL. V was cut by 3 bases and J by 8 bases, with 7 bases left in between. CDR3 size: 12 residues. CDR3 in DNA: TGCGCCAGCAGCCAGATTTACGAAAAACTGTTTTTT. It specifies CASSQIYEKLFF.

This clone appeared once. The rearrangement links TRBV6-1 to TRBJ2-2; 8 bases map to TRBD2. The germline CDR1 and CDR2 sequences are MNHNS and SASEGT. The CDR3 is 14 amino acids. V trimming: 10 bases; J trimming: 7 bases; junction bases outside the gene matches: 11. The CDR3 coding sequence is TGTGCCACCTCGGGGGGGTCTAGCGGCGGGGAGCTGTTTTTT. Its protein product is CATSGGSSGGELFF.

DNA of the CDR3: TGTGCCAGCAGTTACACGACAGGGAACTACGAGCAGTACTTC. It yields the protein CASSYTTGNYEQYF. The chain carries TRBV6-6 and TRBJ2-7; 7 positions agree with TRBD1. The V segment lost 2 bases and the J segment 3 bases; nucleotides outside the gene matches: 4. Germline V gene data show CDR1 as MNHNY and CDR2 as SVGAGI (reference sequence). This CDR3 contains 14 residues.

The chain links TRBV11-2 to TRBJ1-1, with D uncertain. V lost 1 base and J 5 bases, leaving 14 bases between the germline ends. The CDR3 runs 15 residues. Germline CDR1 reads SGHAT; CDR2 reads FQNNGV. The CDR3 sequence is CASSLVQQDPTEAFF. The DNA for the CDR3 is TGTGCCAGCAGCTTAGTTCAGCAGGACCCGACTGAAGCTTTCTTT.

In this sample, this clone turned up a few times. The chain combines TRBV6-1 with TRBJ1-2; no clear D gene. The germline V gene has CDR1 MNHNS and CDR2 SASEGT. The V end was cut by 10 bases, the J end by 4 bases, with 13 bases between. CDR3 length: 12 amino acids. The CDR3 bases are TGTGCCACCCGATCGTACAGCTATGGCTACACCTTC. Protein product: CATRSYSYGYTF.

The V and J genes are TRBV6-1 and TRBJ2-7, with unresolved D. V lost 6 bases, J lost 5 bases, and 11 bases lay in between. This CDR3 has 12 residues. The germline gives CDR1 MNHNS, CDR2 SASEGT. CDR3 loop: CASRAYDHEQYF. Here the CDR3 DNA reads TGTGCCAGCAGGGCGTACGACCACGAGCAGTACTTC.

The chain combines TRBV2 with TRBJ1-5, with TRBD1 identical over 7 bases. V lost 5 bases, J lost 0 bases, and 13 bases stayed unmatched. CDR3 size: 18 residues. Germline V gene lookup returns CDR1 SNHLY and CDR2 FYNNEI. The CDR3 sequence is CASSRQGGGLRSNQPQHF. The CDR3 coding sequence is TGTGCCAGCAGTCGACAGGGCGGGGGATTACGTAGCAATCAGCCCCAGCATTTT.

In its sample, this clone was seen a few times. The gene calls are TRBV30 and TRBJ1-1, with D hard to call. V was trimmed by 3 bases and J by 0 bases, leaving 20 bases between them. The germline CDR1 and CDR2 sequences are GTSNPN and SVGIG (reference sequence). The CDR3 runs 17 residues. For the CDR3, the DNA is TGTGCCTGGAGACGAGATCTCCCGGGTGCTATGAACACTGAAGCTTTCTTT. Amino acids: CAWRRDLPGAMNTEAFF.

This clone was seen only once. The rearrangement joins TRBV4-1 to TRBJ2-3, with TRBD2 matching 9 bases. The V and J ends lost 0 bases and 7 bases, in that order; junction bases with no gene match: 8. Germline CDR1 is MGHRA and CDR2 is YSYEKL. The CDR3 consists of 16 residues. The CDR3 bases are TGCGCCAGCAGCCAAGATGATGCGGGAGGGAGAAATACGCAGTATTTT. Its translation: CASSQDDAGGRNTQYF.

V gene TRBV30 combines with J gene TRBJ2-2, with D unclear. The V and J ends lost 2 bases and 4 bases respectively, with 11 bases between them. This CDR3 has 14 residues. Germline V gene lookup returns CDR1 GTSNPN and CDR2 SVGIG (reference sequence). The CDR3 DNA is TGTGCCTGGAGTATATGGGGAAGCACCGGGGAGCTGTTTTTT. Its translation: CAWSIWGSTGELFF.

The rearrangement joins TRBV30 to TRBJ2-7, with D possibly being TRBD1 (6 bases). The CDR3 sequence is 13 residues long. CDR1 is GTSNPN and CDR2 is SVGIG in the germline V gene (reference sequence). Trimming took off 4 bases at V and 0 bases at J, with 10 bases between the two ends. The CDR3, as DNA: TGTGCCTGGATTCCGGGACACTCCTACGAGCAGTACTTC. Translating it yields CAWIPGHSYEQYF.

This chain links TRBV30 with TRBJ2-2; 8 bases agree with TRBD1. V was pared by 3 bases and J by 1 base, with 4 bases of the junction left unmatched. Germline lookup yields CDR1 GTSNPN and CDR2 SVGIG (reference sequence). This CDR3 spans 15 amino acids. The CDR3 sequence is CAWSPGQGNTGELFF. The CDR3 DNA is TGTGCCTGGAGCCCAGGACAGGGGAACACCGGGGAGCTGTTTTTT. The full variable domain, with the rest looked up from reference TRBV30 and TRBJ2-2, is SQTIHQWPATLVQPVGSPLSLECTVEGTSNPNLYWYRQAAGRGLQLLFYSVGIGQISSEVPQNLSASRPQDRQFILSSKKLLLSDSGFYLCAWSPGQGNTGELFFGEGSRLTVL.

The CDR3 DNA follows: TGTGCCACCAGCAGAGATCCTGGGACCCTCTACGAGCAGTACTTC. Its protein product is CATSRDPGTLYEQYF. This chain connects TRBV15 to TRBJ2-7; the D call may be TRBD1 or TRBD2 (5 bases each). The germline V and J ends were trimmed by 0 bases and 3 bases, with 12 bases remaining between them. CDR1 is LNHNV, CDR2 YYDKDF, per germline (reference sequence). The CDR3 length is 15 residues.

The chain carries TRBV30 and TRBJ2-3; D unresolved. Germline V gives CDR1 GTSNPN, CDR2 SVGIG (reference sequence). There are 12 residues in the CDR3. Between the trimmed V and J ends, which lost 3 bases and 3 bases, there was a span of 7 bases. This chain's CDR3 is CAWSPRTDTQYF. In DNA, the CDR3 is TGTGCCTGGAGCCCAAGGACAGATACGCAGTATTTT.

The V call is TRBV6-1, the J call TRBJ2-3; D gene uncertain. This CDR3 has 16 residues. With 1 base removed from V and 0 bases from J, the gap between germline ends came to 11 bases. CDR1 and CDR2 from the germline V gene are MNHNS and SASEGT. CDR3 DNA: TGTGCCAGCAGTGAAGACGGCGGTGGGAGCACAGATACGCAGTATTTT. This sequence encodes CASSEDGGGSTDTQYF.

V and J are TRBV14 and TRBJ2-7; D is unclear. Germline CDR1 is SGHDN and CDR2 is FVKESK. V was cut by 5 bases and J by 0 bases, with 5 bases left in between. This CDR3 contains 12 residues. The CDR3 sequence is CASSAASYEQYF. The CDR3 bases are TGTGCCAGCAGCGCCGCCTCCTACGAGCAGTACTTC.

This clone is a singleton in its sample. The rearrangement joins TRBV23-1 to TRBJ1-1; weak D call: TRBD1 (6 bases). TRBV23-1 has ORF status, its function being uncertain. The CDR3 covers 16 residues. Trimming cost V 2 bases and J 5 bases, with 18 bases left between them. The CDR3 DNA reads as TGCGCCAGCAGTCAAACCCCAACGTCAGGGGAAACTGAAGCTTTCTTT. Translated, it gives CASSQTPTSGETEAFF.

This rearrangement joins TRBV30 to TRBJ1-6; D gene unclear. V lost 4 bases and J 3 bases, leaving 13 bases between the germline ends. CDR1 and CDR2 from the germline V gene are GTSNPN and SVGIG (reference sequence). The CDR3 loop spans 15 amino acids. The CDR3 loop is CAWMGTARYNSPLHF. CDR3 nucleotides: TGTGCCTGGATGGGTACAGCGCGCTATAATTCACCCCTCCACTTT.

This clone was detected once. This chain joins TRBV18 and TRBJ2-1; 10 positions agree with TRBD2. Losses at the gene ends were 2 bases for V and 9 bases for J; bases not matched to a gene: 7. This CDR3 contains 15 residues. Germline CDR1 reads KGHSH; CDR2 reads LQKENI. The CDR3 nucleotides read TGTGCCAGCTCACCAAATCCAGCGGGGGGGCGTGAGCAGTTCTTC. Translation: CASSPNPAGGREQFF.